These T cell receptor beta chains were read from a single sample in a study of Tregs in tolerant kidney transplant recipients. Produced via immunoSEQ multiplex PCR; TCRdb's table is partial and in-frame only. Here the sample spans 90,000 or so clones, around nine tenths being singletons. Sequencing was performed on CD8+ T cells from blood. The origin of the receptors is a human donor in good health. Both conserved end residues are part of each CDR3. Each record gives: V gene, clone size, J gene, D gene, CDR3 DNA, CDR3 protein. D genes are given only for firm matches. Rows give clone size only sometimes, using once, few, many, or a class for an expanded clone.

TRBV6-1	NA	TRBJ2-1	TRBD2	TGTGCCAGCAGACTAGCGGGGGGGAATGAGCAGTTCTTC	CASRLAGGNEQFF
TRBV4-1	NA	TRBJ2-2	TRBD1	TGCGCCAGCAGCCTCGAAAGGGGGCACCTGTACACCGGGGAGCTGTTTTTT	CASSLERGHLYTGELFF
TRBV27	NA	TRBJ2-3	NA	TGTGCCAGCATAAATGGTACAGATACGCAGTATTTT	CASINGTDTQYF
TRBV9	NA	TRBJ1-4	NA	TGTGCCAGCAGTTCCGGGGAAAGTACAACTAATGAAAAACTGTTTTTT	CASSSGESTTNEKLFF
TRBV27	NA	TRBJ1-2	NA	TGTGCCAGCAGTTTATTCTCAGGGGATAAGGAAGGCTACACCTTC	CASSLFSGDKEGYTF
TRBV11-3	NA	TRBJ1-5	NA	TGTACGAGCCTGGGGGCGGGCAATCAGCCCCAGCATTTT	CTSLGAGNQPQHF
TRBV13	NA	TRBJ2-7	NA	TGTGCCAGCAGCTCCCGGACACCTTCCAAGCAGTACTTC	CASSSRTPSKQYF
TRBV27	few	TRBJ1-1	NA	TGTGCCAGCAATTTACAGGGCGGGGACACTGAAGCTTTCTTT	CASNLQGGDTEAFF
TRBV9	once	TRBJ2-7	TRBD2	TGTGCCAGCAGCGTAGGCGGGAGCGCCTACGAGCAGTACTTC	CASSVGGSAYEQYF
TRBV9	NA	TRBJ1-2	NA	TGTGCCAGCAGCGCGTCACCGGGACCGACGCCAAACTATGGCTACACCTTC	CASSASPGPTPNYGYTF
TRBV10-2	NA	TRBJ2-1	NA	TGCGCCAGCAGTTTGTCCAGCGGAGAGTACAATGAGCAGTTCTTC	CASSLSSGEYNEQFF
TRBV7-9	NA	TRBJ2-1	TRBD2	TGTGCCAGCAGCCTAGCGGTCTCCTACAATGAGCAGTTCTTC	CASSLAVSYNEQFF
TRBV27	NA	TRBJ1-5	NA	TGTGCCAGCAGTTCCAGACAGGACAATCAGCCCCAGCATTTT	CASSSRQDNQPQHF
TRBV7-9	NA	TRBJ1-2	TRBD1	TGTGCCAGCAGCTTGGGACAGACCAACTATGGCTACACCTTC	CASSLGQTNYGYTF
TRBV5-1	NA	TRBJ1-1	NA	TGCGCCAGCAGCTTGAACACTGAAGCTTTCTTT	CASSLNTEAFF
TRBV9	NA	TRBJ2-2	TRBD2	TGTGCCAGCAGCGTTCGGGGGGTGAACACCGGGGAGCTGTTTTTT	CASSVRGVNTGELFF